A single sample gave rise to the 20 T cell receptor beta chains below, sequenced in a study of CD4+ T cells in melanoma. Produced via immunoSEQ multiplex PCR; TCRdb's table is partial and in-frame only. The data contain about 9,900 clones, almost 70% of them singletons. What was sequenced was peripheral blood. Receptor source: a human donor with melanoma.

CDR3 loop: CASSPPSIYNPLNEGYTF. The CDR3 nucleotides are TGTGCCAGCTCACCACCGTCAATTTATAACCCTCTCAACGAGGGCTACACCTTC. The chain carries TRBV18 and TRBJ1-2; unclear D gene. The CDR3 extends over 18 amino acids. V was pared by 0 bases and J by 8 bases, with 25 bases between. Germline CDR1 and CDR2: KGHSH and LQKENI. Full variable domain (rest looked up from reference TRBV18 and TRBJ1-2): NAGVMQNPRHLVRRRGQEARLRCSPMKGHSHVYWYRQLPEEGLKFMVYLQKENIIDESGMPKERFSAEFPKEGPSILRIQQVVRGDSAAYFCASSPPSIYNPLNEGYTFGSGTRLTVV.

The chain couples TRBV6-5 to TRBJ1-5; D gene ambiguous. Trimming took 7 bases from V and 0 from J, leaving 4 bases between them. The CDR3 consists of 12 residues. The V gene's germline CDR1 is MNHEY and CDR2 SVGAGI. The DNA for the CDR3 is TGTGCCAGCACGACTAGCAATCAGCCCCAGCATTTT. It is translated as CASTTSNQPQHF.

CDR3 in amino acids: CASSVGQGQEKLFF. Here the CDR3 DNA reads TGTGCCAGCAGCGTAGGCCAGGGGCAAGAAAAACTGTTTTTT. The chain is built from TRBV9 and TRBJ1-4, with D possibly being TRBD1 (6 bases). The germline CDR1 and CDR2 sequences are SGDLS and YYNGEE. The CDR3 totals 14 residues. Deletions cut 0 bases from V and 8 bases from J, with 11 bases between.

The rearrangement joins TRBV14 to TRBJ1-2; tentatively, D is TRBD1 (6 bases). In germline, CDR1 is SGHDN, CDR2 FVKESK. V lost 5 bases and J 1 base, leaving 20 bases between the germline ends. This CDR3 spans 17 amino acids. The CDR3 DNA reads TGTGCCAGCAGCAACCCGGCAGGGGCAGAACGTAACTATGGCTACACCTTC. This gives the protein CASSNPAGAERNYGYTF.

This chain connects TRBV7-3 to TRBJ1-2; TRBD1 matches 9 bases. CDR3 length: 15 amino acids. The V segment lost 5 bases and the J segment 4 bases; nucleotides outside the gene matches: 8. CDR1 is SGHTA and CDR2 is FQGTGA in the germline V gene. CDR3 sequence (DNA): TGTGCCAGCAGCCCACAGGGGGCCCAACCCTATGGCTACACCTTC. This encodes CASSPQGAQPYGYTF.

The V gene is TRBV11-2, the J gene TRBJ2-7; maybe TRBD2 (6 bases). V lost 5 bases to trimming and J lost 3 bases, with 11 bases between them. Per germline, CDR1 SGHAT and CDR2 FQNNGV. The CDR3 has 13 residues. The CDR3 coding sequence is TGTGCCAGCAGCCCGGGGGTTGGCTACGAGCAGTACTTC. This encodes CASSPGVGYEQYF.

The chain carries TRBV28 and TRBJ1-4; 7 bases are shared with TRBD1. Unmatched junction bases numbered 7, after V lost 5 bases and J lost 4 bases. CDR3 size: 15 residues. CDR1 and CDR2 from the germline V gene are MDHEN and SYDVKM. The CDR3: CASSPRQGVNEKLFF. The CDR3, as DNA: TGTGCCAGCAGTCCCCGACAGGGCGTTAATGAAAAACTGTTTTTT.

The chain has TRBV5-4 and TRBJ1-5; maybe TRBD1 (5 bases). The CDR3 is 14 residues long. Germline CDR1 and CDR2: SGHNT and YYREEE (reference sequence). V was clipped by 0 bases and J by 9 bases, with 13 bases between them. This CDR3 is CASSLGGDPGPQHF. CDR3 bases: TGTGCCAGCAGCTTGGGGGGGGATCCAGGGCCCCAGCATTTT.

In regard to this clone: The likely explanation is a read error, given a far larger clone one base away. Distinct nucleotide sequences in the sample also encode this CDR3. In nucleotides, the CDR3 is TGTGCCAGCAGCTTAGGGACAGGGAGTGGCTACACCTTC. Translated: CASSLGTGSGYTF. The gene calls are TRBV7-6 and TRBJ1-2, with 8 bases matching TRBD1. Germline-derived CDR1 and CDR2 are SGHVS and FNYEAQ. This CDR3 is 13 amino acids long. V dropped 1 base and J dropped 7; count of bases not matched to a gene: 2.

This clone is medium-sized (0.01 to 0.1%). The chain couples TRBV7-8 to TRBJ1-1, with unresolved D. The CDR3 contains 12 residues. Germline-derived CDR1 and CDR2 are SGHVS and FQNEAQ. The V end lost 3 bases, the J end lost 1 base, and 3 bases lay between the germline ends. CDR3 DNA: TGTGCCAGCAGCTTTGGGAACACTGAAGCTTTCTTT. Its protein is CASSFGNTEAFF.

The chain combines TRBV7-9 with TRBJ1-2; D gene unclear. V lost 1 base and J 0 bases, leaving 3 bases between the germline ends. Germline CDR1 SEHNR, CDR2 FQNEAQ (reference sequence). The CDR3 runs to 13 residues. The CDR3 DNA reads TGTGCCAGCAGCTTAGACACTAACTATGGCTACACCTTC. It is translated as CASSLDTNYGYTF.

This sequence joins TRBV28 and TRBJ2-2; TRBD2 matches 7 bases. Germline trimming cut 6 bases from V and 7 bases from J; bases unmatched to any gene: 11. Looked up from germline, CDR1 is MDHEN and CDR2 is SYDVKM. This CDR3 has 15 residues. The CDR3 sequence is CASSLLGGGFGELFF. The CDR3 DNA is TGTGCCAGCAGCCTCCTGGGGGGGGGTTTCGGGGAGCTGTTTTTT. The full variable domain, with the rest looked up from reference TRBV28 and TRBJ2-2, is DVKVTQSSRYLVKRTGEKVFLECVQDMDHENMFWYRQDPGLGLRLIYFSYDVKMKEKGDIPEGYSVSREKKERFSLILESASTNQTSMYLCASSLLGGGFGELFFGEGSRLTVL.

The CDR3 bases are TGCAGCGTTGGAGAACCAATGCGGACAGGGGGCCGCGAGACCCAGTACTTC. Residues: CSVGEPMRTGGRETQYF. The V and J genes are TRBV29-1 and TRBJ2-5; 11 nucleotides align to TRBD1. The CDR3 runs to 17 residues. Trimming removed 4 bases from V and 5 bases from J; junction bases left unmatched: 15. Per germline, CDR1 SQVTM and CDR2 ANQGSEA.

V and J are TRBV27 and TRBJ2-2, with no clear D. The CDR3 has 14 residues. Germline values: CDR1 MNHEY, CDR2 SMNVEV (reference sequence). Trimming left V 2 bases short and J 0 bases short, with 4 bases between. CDR3 sequence (DNA): TGTGCCAGCAGTTTAAACCCGAACACCGGGGAGCTGTTTTTT. Amino acids: CASSLNPNTGELFF.

The chain joins TRBV27 to TRBJ1-2; D is perhaps TRBD1 (5 bases). The CDR3 length is 13 residues. Germline CDR1 reads MNHEY; CDR2 reads SMNVEV (reference sequence). The germline V and J ends were trimmed by 3 bases and 5 bases, with 10 bases remaining between them. The CDR3 sequence is CASSFRGGYGYTF. CDR3 in DNA: TGTGCCAGCAGTTTCCGGGGGGGGTATGGCTACACCTTC.

This chain connects TRBV14 to TRBJ1-1; 10 nucleotides agree with TRBD1. After removal of 3 bases from V and 6 bases from J, the junction contained 10 bases not matched to a gene. CDR1 SGHDN and CDR2 FVKESK come from the germline V gene. CDR3 length: 16 residues. CDR3 nucleotides: TGTGCCAGCAGCCAGAACTGGGGACAGGGGAATCCTGAAGCTTTCTTT. Its translation is CASSQNWGQGNPEAFF.

This clone was seen once. V and J are TRBV14 and TRBJ2-3; D may be TRBD2 (5 bases). CDR1 is SGHDN and CDR2 is FVKESK in the germline V gene. The V end lost 0 bases, the J end lost 10 bases, and 11 bases lay between the germline ends. The CDR3 totals 13 residues. As DNA, the CDR3 is TGTGCCAGCAGCCAAGATATCGGGGTTGCGCAGTATTTT. It yields the protein CASSQDIGVAQYF.

This chain connects TRBV11-3 to TRBJ2-7; D perhaps matches TRBD2 (5 bases). The V gene lost 3 bases and the J gene lost 4 bases, with 10 bases spanning the gap. The CDR3 length is 13 residues. Germline CDR1 reads SGHNT; CDR2 reads YENEEA. The CDR3 sequence is CASSFREDYEQYF. CDR3 sequence (DNA): TGTGCCAGCAGCTTCCGGGAAGATTACGAGCAGTACTTC.

There are a few counts of this clone. V usage is TRBV7-6 and J usage is TRBJ2-2; 9 nucleotides match TRBD2. The CDR3 is 16 residues long. From germline, CDR1 is SGHVS and CDR2 FNYEAQ. The V gene end was trimmed by 3 bases and the J gene end by 1 base; junction bases not matched to a gene: 3. CDR3 in DNA: TGTGCCAGCAGCTTCCCGACTAGCGGGAACACCGGGGAGCTGTTTTTT. As protein: CASSFPTSGNTGELFF.

The chain joins TRBV7-3 to TRBJ2-1; 9 bases are shared with TRBD1. CDR1 is SGHTA, CDR2 FQGTGA, per germline. This CDR3 has 12 residues. With V trimmed by 8 bases and J by 9 bases, 5 bases remained unmatched. For the CDR3, the DNA is TGTGCCAGCGGCGGACAGGGGAGTGAGCAGTTCTTC. This sequence encodes CASGGQGSEQFF.